Following are 10 T cell receptor beta chains from one sample sequenced in a study of cytomegalovirus exposure and HLA in healthy donors. PCR employed 60 Vbeta and 13 Jbeta primers. TCRdb's table, derived via immunoSEQ multiplex PCR, lists solely in-frame clones and lacks some. The data contain about 120,000 clones, 75% of them singletons. Sequenced material: PBMCs. Source of these receptors: a woman in her late teens or twenties in good health and CMV-seronegative.

As regards this clone: The sample holds other DNA sequences that translate to the same CDR3. The chain couples TRBV6-5 to TRBJ1-2; 9 bases map to TRBD1. CDR3 length: 12 amino acids. In germline, CDR1 is MNHEY, CDR2 SVGAGI. Trimming removed 6 bases from V and 9 bases from J; junction bases left unmatched: 5. CDR3 residues: CASSPGTGSYTF. The CDR3 nucleotides read TGTGCCAGCAGCCCCGGGACAGGGAGCTACACCTTC.

The chain combines TRBV11-2 with TRBJ1-6; a possible D gene is TRBD1 (6 bases). This CDR3 has 15 amino acids. The V and J ends lost 5 bases and 2 bases respectively, with 10 bases between them. The germline V gene encodes CDR1 SGHAT and CDR2 FQNNGV. The chain's CDR3 is CASSPQGTYNSPLHF. The DNA for the CDR3 is TGTGCCAGCAGCCCACAGGGAACCTATAATTCACCCCTCCACTTT.

V and J are TRBV27 and TRBJ1-6; 8 bases fit TRBD1. Trimming cost V 8 bases and J 7 bases; bases outside gene matches: 10. The CDR3 is 15 residues long. CDR1 is MNHEY, CDR2 SMNVEV, per germline (reference sequence). The CDR3 loop reads CASLSRGQQNSPLHF. Here the CDR3 DNA reads TGTGCCAGCCTCAGCAGGGGGCAGCAGAATTCACCCCTCCACTTT.

V gene TRBV2 combines with J gene TRBJ2-1, with TRBD2 identical over 11 bases. Trimming took 10 bases from V and 7 from J; bases not matched to a gene: 12. This CDR3 has 15 amino acids. Germline V gene sequence: CDR1 SNHLY, CDR2 FYNNEI. This CDR3 reads CATPRLSGGANEQFF. The CDR3 DNA reads TGTGCCACGCCCCGTCTTAGCGGGGGGGCTAATGAGCAGTTCTTC.

The V gene is TRBV7-9, the J gene TRBJ2-7; D is unresolved. Trimming pared 11 bases from V and 7 bases from J, leaving 6 bases between. This CDR3 is built from 8 residues. The germline gives CDR1 SEHNR, CDR2 FQNEAQ (reference sequence). The CDR3 reads CAAEEQYF. CDR3 DNA sequence: TGTGCCGCGGAGGAGCAGTACTTC.

The CDR3 here is CASSTTGGGTDTQYF. DNA for the CDR3: TGTGCCAGCAGCACTACAGGGGGTGGCACAGATACGCAGTATTTT. The V and J genes are TRBV6-4 and TRBJ2-3; 8 nucleotides agree with TRBD1. CDR1 is MRHNA, CDR2 SNTAGT, per germline. V dropped 6 bases and J dropped 1; count of bases not matched to a gene: 6. This CDR3 has 15 residues.

CDR3 DNA sequence: TGCGCCAGCAGTTTAGAGGGTTCAGGGGCCAACGTCCTGACTTTC. Encoded protein: CASSLEGSGANVLTF. The chain recombines TRBV5-1 with TRBJ2-6; possible D gene TRBD2, 5 bases. Trimming took 5 bases from V and 4 from J, leaving 13 bases between them. The germline CDR1 and CDR2 sequences are SGHRS and YFSETQ. CDR3 length equals 15 residues.

This chain connects TRBV2 to TRBJ2-7, with D maybe TRBD2 (6 bases). The germline V gene has CDR1 SNHLY and CDR2 FYNNEI. The ends were cut back, 6 bases at V and 2 bases at J, with 17 bases in the middle. This CDR3 is built from 15 residues. CDR3 in amino acids: CASSATRFGPYEQYF. The CDR3, as DNA: TGTGCCAGCAGCGCGACTAGGTTCGGACCCTACGAGCAGTACTTC.

CDR3: CAWSVRRAGHLNYGYTF. The CDR3, as DNA: TGTGCCTGGAGTGTACGGCGAGCGGGACATCTTAACTATGGCTACACCTTC. V gene TRBV30 combines with J gene TRBJ1-2; tentative D call: TRBD1 (6 bases). Germline V lookup: CDR1 GTSNPN, CDR2 SVGIG (reference sequence). CDR3 length: 17 residues. The V and J ends lost 0 bases and 1 base respectively, with 18 bases between them.

The chain couples TRBV6-5 to TRBJ2-1, with 8 positions matching TRBD1. The CDR3 spans 12 residues. The germline gives CDR1 MNHEY, CDR2 SVGAGI. The J segment lost 6 bases and the V segment lost 10 bases, leaving 5 bases of the junction unmatched. Here the CDR3 DNA reads TGTGCCACCAGGACAGGGAGCAATGAGCAGTTCTTC. Its protein is CATRTGSNEQFF.